This is a list of T cell receptor beta chains from one sample in a study of T cell changes during pregnancy in multiple sclerosis. The table came from immunoSEQ multiplex PCR; TCRdb's copy has only in-frame clones and leaves some out. The sample holds 90,000 to 120,000 clones, about nine tenths seen once. Sample: peripheral blood, taken in the third trimester of pregnancy. Source of these receptors: a female donor in good health, enrolled as a control in a pregnancy study. The CDR3 runs from the conserved cysteine through the conserved F or W. A D gene is named only where the DNA matches it firmly. Size values are once, few and many counts, or a class for expanded clones, and some rows have none.

v_call: TRBV5-1; j_call: TRBJ2-5; clone_size: NA; d_call: NA; cdr3_nt: TGCGCCAGCAGCCTGCAGGACAGCCAAGAGACCCAGTACTTC; cdr3_aa: CASSLQDSQETQYF
v_call: TRBV27; j_call: TRBJ1-2; clone_size: NA; d_call: TRBD1; cdr3_nt: TGTGCCAGCAGTTTAGGACAGGGGCGGTTTGGAGGCTACACCTTC; cdr3_aa: CASSLGQGRFGGYTF
v_call: TRBV7-9; j_call: TRBJ1-1; clone_size: NA; d_call: TRBD1; cdr3_nt: TGTGCCAGCAGCCTAGGACAGGGGAACACTGAAGCTTTCTTT; cdr3_aa: CASSLGQGNTEAFF
v_call: TRBV7-2; j_call: TRBJ2-3; clone_size: NA; d_call: NA; cdr3_nt: TGTGCCAGCAGCCCCACGGGGGTACCGACAGATACGCAGTATTTT; cdr3_aa: CASSPTGVPTDTQYF
v_call: TRBV25-1; j_call: TRBJ1-1; clone_size: NA; d_call: NA; cdr3_nt: TGTGCCCGCAGCGAGGGGAGGTCCACTGAAGCTTTCTTT; cdr3_aa: CARSEGRSTEAFF
v_call: TRBV25-1; j_call: TRBJ2-7; clone_size: few; d_call: NA; cdr3_nt: TGTGCCAGCAGTGAGCCAGGGTTGTCGACATACGAGCAGTACTTC; cdr3_aa: CASSEPGLSTYEQYF
v_call: TRBV6-5; j_call: TRBJ1-2; clone_size: NA; d_call: NA; cdr3_nt: TGTGCCAGCAGTTACCTCGGGAGGGATAACTATGGCTACACCTTC; cdr3_aa: CASSYLGRDNYGYTF
v_call: TRBV27; j_call: TRBJ1-1; clone_size: NA; d_call: TRBD1; cdr3_nt: TGTGCCAGCAGTTTGGAGGGACAGGGAGTCACTGAAGCTTTCTTT; cdr3_aa: CASSLEGQGVTEAFF
v_call: TRBV4-3; j_call: TRBJ2-7; clone_size: once; d_call: NA; cdr3_nt: TGCGCCAGCAGCCAAGTACAGGAGAACTACGAGCAGTACTTC; cdr3_aa: CASSQVQENYEQYF
v_call: TRBV6-6; j_call: TRBJ1-3; clone_size: NA; d_call: NA; cdr3_nt: TGTGCCAGCAGTTACTCACAAGGACGGGATACCATATATTTT; cdr3_aa: CASSYSQGRDTIYF
v_call: TRBV30; j_call: TRBJ2-2; clone_size: NA; d_call: NA; cdr3_nt: TGTGCCTGGGTCCCGGGTCCAAACACCGGGGAGCTGTTTTTT; cdr3_aa: CAWVPGPNTGELFF
v_call: TRBV5-1; j_call: TRBJ2-2; clone_size: NA; d_call: NA; cdr3_nt: TGCGCCAGCAGCCCGGACAGTCAGAACACCGGGGAGCTGTTTTTT; cdr3_aa: CASSPDSQNTGELFF
v_call: TRBV7-9; j_call: TRBJ2-5; clone_size: NA; d_call: TRBD1; cdr3_nt: TGTGCCAGCAGCTTCACGGGACAGAGTTTCCAAGAGACCCAGTACTTC; cdr3_aa: CASSFTGQSFQETQYF
v_call: TRBV7-2; j_call: TRBJ2-2; clone_size: NA; d_call: NA; cdr3_nt: TGTGCCAGCAGCTTAGTGGCCGGGGGGCGAAAAACCGGGGAGCTGTTTTTT; cdr3_aa: CASSLVAGGRKTGELFF
v_call: TRBV5-3; j_call: TRBJ1-3; clone_size: NA; d_call: NA; cdr3_nt: TGTGCCAGAAGCTTGCACGGAGGGTGCCCTTACTCTGGAAACACCATATATTTT; cdr3_aa: CARSLHGGCPYSGNTIYF
v_call: TRBV6-5; j_call: TRBJ1-2; clone_size: NA; d_call: TRBD1; cdr3_nt: TGTGCCAGCACATCGGACAGGGGGTATGGCTACACCTTC; cdr3_aa: CASTSDRGYGYTF
v_call: TRBV4-2; j_call: TRBJ1-1; clone_size: NA; d_call: NA; cdr3_nt: TGTGCCAGCAGCCAAGAAGCGGGGGTTTTGAACACTGAAGCTTTCTTT; cdr3_aa: CASSQEAGVLNTEAFF
v_call: TRBV25-1; j_call: TRBJ2-1; clone_size: NA; d_call: TRBD2; cdr3_nt: TGTGCCAGCGGCCCTAGCGGGGGGGTGAGTGAGCAGTTCTTC; cdr3_aa: CASGPSGGVSEQFF
v_call: TRBV6-6; j_call: TRBJ1-2; clone_size: NA; d_call: NA; cdr3_nt: TGTGCCAGCAGTTACTCTACAGCCACTAACTATGGCTACACCTTC; cdr3_aa: CASSYSTATNYGYTF
v_call: TRBV29-1; j_call: TRBJ2-7; clone_size: NA; d_call: TRBD1; cdr3_nt: TGCAGCGTGGAGGGGACAGGGTCCGAGCAGTACTTC; cdr3_aa: CSVEGTGSEQYF
v_call: TRBV19; j_call: TRBJ2-3; clone_size: NA; d_call: NA; cdr3_nt: TGTGCCAGTAGTATTATGGCCACAGATACGCAGTATTTT; cdr3_aa: CASSIMATDTQYF
v_call: TRBV9; j_call: TRBJ2-3; clone_size: NA; d_call: NA; cdr3_nt: TGTGCCAGCAGCGTAGCCTTATCGAGAGATCCAGATACGCAGTATTTT; cdr3_aa: CASSVALSRDPDTQYF
v_call: TRBV19; j_call: TRBJ1-3; clone_size: NA; d_call: TRBD1; cdr3_nt: TGTGCCAGTAGTAGGACAGGGAAAGAGAACACCATATATTTT; cdr3_aa: CASSRTGKENTIYF
v_call: TRBV6-4; j_call: TRBJ1-2; clone_size: NA; d_call: NA; cdr3_nt: TGTGCCAGCAGAGAGGATATTGCAGGGGTCTATGGCTACACCTTC; cdr3_aa: CASREDIAGVYGYTF
v_call: TRBV14; j_call: TRBJ1-1; clone_size: NA; d_call: TRBD1; cdr3_nt: TGTGCCAGCAGCCCAGGGGGCACCACTGAAGCTTTCTTT; cdr3_aa: CASSPGGTTEAFF
v_call: TRBV5-1; j_call: TRBJ1-5; clone_size: NA; d_call: TRBD1; cdr3_nt: TGCGCCAGCAGCCGACAGGGCGATCAGCCCCAGCATTTT; cdr3_aa: CASSRQGDQPQHF
v_call: TRBV5-4; j_call: TRBJ2-7; clone_size: NA; d_call: NA; cdr3_nt: TGTGCCAGCAGCTTGGATGGGGGGAGGTCCTACGAGCAGTACTTC; cdr3_aa: CASSLDGGRSYEQYF
v_call: TRBV2; j_call: TRBJ2-2; clone_size: NA; d_call: TRBD2; cdr3_nt: TGTGCCAGCAGGGGACTAGCGGGCCATACCGGGGAGCTGTTTTTT; cdr3_aa: CASRGLAGHTGELFF
v_call: TRBV7-2; j_call: TRBJ2-1; clone_size: NA; d_call: NA; cdr3_nt: TGTGCCAGCAGCCCACTATCTGGGGGGTTGAAGCAGTTCTTC; cdr3_aa: CASSPLSGGLKQFF
v_call: TRBV2; j_call: TRBJ1-3; clone_size: once; d_call: NA; cdr3_nt: TGTGCCAGCGAGGACACCTCTGGAAACACCATATATTTT; cdr3_aa: CASEDTSGNTIYF
v_call: TRBV28; j_call: TRBJ1-1; clone_size: NA; d_call: NA; cdr3_nt: TGTGCCAGCAGGATTGGGATCGGGGGAACTGAAGCTTTCTTT; cdr3_aa: CASRIGIGGTEAFF
v_call: TRBV2; j_call: TRBJ1-4; clone_size: NA; d_call: NA; cdr3_nt: TGTGCCAGCAGGGGGCCCGGAGATGAAAAACTGTTTTTT; cdr3_aa: CASRGPGDEKLFF
v_call: TRBV10-3; j_call: TRBJ1-2; clone_size: NA; d_call: TRBD1; cdr3_nt: TGTGCCATCAGCGGGACAGGGAAGAGCTATGGCTACACCTTC; cdr3_aa: CAISGTGKSYGYTF
v_call: TRBV10-3; j_call: TRBJ2-1; clone_size: NA; d_call: TRBD2; cdr3_nt: TGTGCCATCAGCGGACTAGCGGGGAGGGATGAGCAGTTCTTC; cdr3_aa: CAISGLAGRDEQFF
v_call: TRBV11-3; j_call: TRBJ1-6; clone_size: once; d_call: NA; cdr3_nt: TGTGCCAGCAGCTTAGATCCGTCACCCCTCCACTTT; cdr3_aa: CASSLDPSPLHF
v_call: TRBV11-3; j_call: TRBJ1-6; clone_size: NA; d_call: NA; cdr3_nt: TGTGCCAGCAGCTTGAGTTTCGGGTTTGGGTATAATTCACCCCTCCACTTT; cdr3_aa: CASSLSFGFGYNSPLHF
v_call: TRBV6-1; j_call: TRBJ1-1; clone_size: NA; d_call: NA; cdr3_nt: TGTGCCAGCAGTGACAGGAGGGGGGGAACTGAAGCTTTCTTT; cdr3_aa: CASSDRRGGTEAFF
v_call: TRBV5-4; j_call: TRBJ1-6; clone_size: NA; d_call: TRBD1; cdr3_nt: TGTGCCAGCAGCGGACGGACAGGGCGAGGTTCACCCCTCCACTTT; cdr3_aa: CASSGRTGRGSPLHF
v_call: TRBV5-5; j_call: TRBJ2-1; clone_size: NA; d_call: NA; cdr3_nt: TGTGCCAGCAGCGTAACTAATGAGCAGTTCTTC; cdr3_aa: CASSVTNEQFF
v_call: TRBV5-1; j_call: TRBJ2-1; clone_size: NA; d_call: NA; cdr3_nt: TGCGCCAGCAGCTTGGACAGCGGCTCCTACAATGAGCAGTTCTTC; cdr3_aa: CASSLDSGSYNEQFF
v_call: TRBV5-1; j_call: TRBJ2-1; clone_size: NA; d_call: TRBD2; cdr3_nt: TGCGCCAGCAGCGGGGGGGGTGCGGGGATTGGTGAGCAGTTCTTC; cdr3_aa: CASSGGGAGIGEQFF
v_call: TRBV5-6; j_call: TRBJ1-4; clone_size: NA; d_call: TRBD1; cdr3_nt: TGTGCCAGCAGCTTGGAAGGCAGGGGGCCAGGTAATGAAAAACTGTTTTTT; cdr3_aa: CASSLEGRGPGNEKLFF
v_call: TRBV4-3; j_call: TRBJ1-2; clone_size: NA; d_call: NA; cdr3_nt: TGCGCCAGCAGCCAATTACCGGGGGAGGACTATGGCTACACCTTC; cdr3_aa: CASSQLPGEDYGYTF
v_call: TRBV15; j_call: TRBJ2-2; clone_size: NA; d_call: TRBD1; cdr3_nt: TGTGCCACCAGACGGCAGGGGGCTGACACCGGGGAGCTGTTTTTT; cdr3_aa: CATRRQGADTGELFF
v_call: TRBV11-2; j_call: TRBJ2-7; clone_size: NA; d_call: TRBD1; cdr3_nt: TGTGCCAGCAGCCTTTCGGCGACCGGGACAGGGAGTCTCGAGCAGTACTTC; cdr3_aa: CASSLSATGTGSLEQYF
v_call: TRBV6-5; j_call: TRBJ2-7; clone_size: once; d_call: TRBD1; cdr3_nt: TGTGCCAGCACCCGGGACAGAAATTCCTACGAGCAGTACTTC; cdr3_aa: CASTRDRNSYEQYF
v_call: TRBV14; j_call: TRBJ1-1; clone_size: NA; d_call: NA; cdr3_nt: TGTGCCAGCAGCAAAAGCAGGTACACTGAAGCTTTCTTT; cdr3_aa: CASSKSRYTEAFF
v_call: TRBV30; j_call: TRBJ2-5; clone_size: NA; d_call: NA; cdr3_nt: TGTGCCTGGAGTACAGGGTTGCAAGAGACCCAGTACTTC; cdr3_aa: CAWSTGLQETQYF
v_call: TRBV11-2; j_call: TRBJ1-2; clone_size: NA; d_call: TRBD1; cdr3_nt: TGTGCCAGCAGCTTAGATATGCGGGACAGCTATGGCTACACCTTC; cdr3_aa: CASSLDMRDSYGYTF
v_call: TRBV19; j_call: TRBJ2-3; clone_size: once; d_call: NA; cdr3_nt: TGTGCCAGTAGCGCCACAGGAACAGATACGCAGTATTTT; cdr3_aa: CASSATGTDTQYF
v_call: TRBV6-4; j_call: TRBJ1-4; clone_size: NA; d_call: TRBD1; cdr3_nt: TGTGCCAGCAGTAGACAGGGGAAAAGCTTATATGAAAAACTGTTTTTT; cdr3_aa: CASSRQGKSLYEKLFF
v_call: TRBV14; j_call: TRBJ1-1; clone_size: few; d_call: NA; cdr3_nt: TGTGCCAGCAGCCACCAGGGTTCGGGCACTGAAGCTTTCTTT; cdr3_aa: CASSHQGSGTEAFF
v_call: TRBV2; j_call: TRBJ2-7; clone_size: few; d_call: NA; cdr3_nt: TGTGCCAGCAGATACAGGGTCCACGAGCAGTACTTC; cdr3_aa: CASRYRVHEQYF